This T cell receptor beta chain was sequenced for a study of identical twins. CDR1 is KGHDR, CDR2 SFDVKD, per germline. The trim removed 9 bases at V and 3 bases at J, leaving 1 base unmatched. The CDR3 is 14 amino acids. Study-level findings and limits: Sequences that were out-of-frame, alpha and twin-shared displayed an excess of low generation probability. Abundant beta clonotypes from cord blood bore fewer insertions; memory repertoires lacked this pattern.

Each CDR3 protein is one row after TCRdb ran MiXCR on the 5' RACE reads. Among a few hundred thousand distinct CDR3 sequences, 13% to 15% were seen once, and the ten largest hold roughly 0.43%. This clonotype has ten or more counts. The antigen is undetermined. Each donor (without exception) was a healthy Caucasian. The same specimen was also included in a second study, on yellow fever vaccine responses in identical twins. This second study notes: After vaccination, twins' T cell response reportedly seemed partly convergent, partly personalized.

The chain recombines TRBV24-1 with TRBJ2-3, with 14 bases that match TRBD2. This TCR derives from a woman between 18 and 29 years old in good health. The sequenced sample consisted of CD4+ T cells sorted from blood. The DNA of the CDR3 is TGTGCCACCGGACTAGCGGGGGGAACAGATACGCAGTATTTT. Translated, it gives CATGLAGGTDTQYF.